These 14 T cell receptor beta chains were all obtained from the same sample, sequenced in a study of PD-L1 blockade in urothelial cancer listed by TCRdb under 2017. The library relied on the immunoSEQ multiplex PCR assay. Entries here come from immuneACCESS through TCRdb and include only in-frame sequences with V and J called. Some clones fail to appear in such tables; in the studies checked, an unresolved V gene covers under half of the shortfall, and the cause of the remainder is unknown. The sample profile shows under 40,000 clones; 80% to 90% of them were found once. The top ten clonotypes cover approximately 6.3% of the sample. The time point label corresponds to: pretreatment peripheral blood. The sequencing here drew on PBMCs, taken around atezolizumab (anti-PD-L1) treatment. All receptors come from a man aged 55 to 70 with urothelial cancer.

V gene TRBV5-6 combines with J gene TRBJ1-5; a weak D match, TRBD1 (5 bases). This CDR3 is built from 13 residues. Germline V gene lookup returns CDR1 SGHDT and CDR2 YYEEEE. The V end was cut by 9 bases, the J end by 3 bases, with 13 bases between. In DNA form, the CDR3 reads TGTGCCACCTCGATAGGGGACAATCAGCCCCAGCATTTT. It encodes CATSIGDNQPQHF.

The chain carries TRBV5-1 and TRBJ1-4; 7 bases map to TRBD1. V dropped 4 bases and J dropped 4; count of bases not matched to a gene: 4. Germline values: CDR1 SGHRS, CDR2 YFSETQ. This CDR3 spans 14 amino acids. The CDR3, as DNA: TGCGCCAGCAGCCCTGGGGACAGTAATGAAAAACTGTTTTTT. This codes for CASSPGDSNEKLFF.

V and J are TRBV7-9 and TRBJ1-2, with D maybe TRBD1 (5 bases). CDR3 size: 16 residues. Trimming removed 0 bases at V and 1 base at J, with 12 bases between. Germline values: CDR1 SEHNR, CDR2 FQNEAQ (reference sequence). The CDR3 coding sequence is TGTGCCAGCAGCTTAGCGGCCGGGGGGTTTAACTATGGCTACACCTTC. Its translation: CASSLAAGGFNYGYTF.

This clone was detected only once. The same CDR3 is also encoded by other DNA sequences in this sample. This chain links TRBV19 with TRBJ1-2, with D hard to call. The CDR3 loop spans 14 amino acids. CDR1 LNHDA and CDR2 SQIVND come from the germline V gene (reference sequence). V was trimmed by 2 bases and J by 1 base, leaving 8 bases between them. The CDR3 DNA is TGTGCCAGTAGTATACGCGATAGTAACTATGGCTACACCTTC. It translates to CASSIRDSNYGYTF.

The chain is built from TRBV18 and TRBJ2-2; the match to TRBD2 covers 7 bases. The length of the CDR3 is 14 residues. The germline V gene has CDR1 KGHSH and CDR2 LQKENI. V shed 2 bases and J 6 bases; nucleotides not matched to a gene: 3. CDR3 DNA: TGTGCCAGCTCACCATTTAGCGGGCCCGGGGAGCTGTTTTTT. This codes for CASSPFSGPGELFF.

The chain employs TRBV6-1 and TRBJ2-7, with D possibly matching TRBD1 (5 bases). Trimming removed 2 bases from V and 3 bases from J, with 11 bases in between. The CDR3 runs to 14 residues. Germline CDR1 and CDR2: MNHNS and SASEGT. This CDR3 is CASSESGQYYEQYF. The CDR3, as DNA: TGTGCCAGCAGTGAATCAGGGCAGTACTACGAGCAGTACTTC.

This sequence joins TRBV4-1 and TRBJ1-4, with 10 positions matching TRBD1. V lost 5 bases to trimming and J lost 5 bases; unmatched junction nucleotides: 5. The CDR3 runs 15 residues. Germline loops: CDR1 MGHRA, CDR2 YSYEKL. CDR3 in amino acids: CASSAPGQGNEKLFF. The DNA for the CDR3 is TGCGCCAGCAGCGCTCCGGGACAGGGGAATGAAAAACTGTTTTTT.

This clone showed up just once. Written as DNA, the CDR3 is TGTGCCAGCAGCGACTCCCCAGATAGCAATCAGCCCCAGCATTTT. This sequence encodes CASSDSPDSNQPQHF. The chain recombines TRBV2 with TRBJ1-5; the D is unclear. CDR1 is SNHLY, CDR2 FYNNEI, per germline. With 6 bases removed from V and 0 bases from J, the gap between germline ends came to 12 bases. CDR3 length equals 15 residues.

This clone showed up just once. The chain uses TRBV19 and TRBJ1-5; the match to TRBD1 covers 7 bases. There are 13 residues in the CDR3. Germline V gene data show CDR1 as LNHDA and CDR2 as SQIVND (reference sequence). J was trimmed by 4 bases and V by 6 bases; bases with no gene match: 3. CDR3 in DNA: TGTGCCAGTAGCGGACAGGTAAATCAGCCCCAGCATTTT. It translates to CASSGQVNQPQHF.

This chain connects TRBV14 to TRBJ2-2, with D possibly matching TRBD1 (5 bases). V lost 2 bases and J lost 3, with 7 bases in between. The CDR3 runs to 14 residues. The V gene's germline CDR1 is SGHDN and CDR2 FVKESK. The DNA for the CDR3 is TGTGCCAGCAGCCAACAGGGTCACACCGGGGAGCTGTTTTTT. The encoded protein is CASSQQGHTGELFF.

The gene calls are TRBV27 and TRBJ1-4; TRBD1 is a possible D gene (6 bases). V shed 5 bases and J shed 8 bases, with 18 bases lying between them. The CDR3 is 15 amino acids. Germline V lookup: CDR1 MNHEY, CDR2 SMNVEV (reference sequence). This CDR3 reads CASSPRGQRKEKLFF. The CDR3 coding sequence is TGTGCCAGCAGTCCCAGGGGACAACGAAAAGAAAAACTGTTTTTT.

J is TRBJ2-1 and V is TRBV29-1, with 10 bases aligning to TRBD2. V gave up 4 bases and J gave up 10 bases; unmatched junction bases: 7. The CDR3 length is 13 residues. The germline gives CDR1 SQVTM, CDR2 ANQGSEA. CDR3 in amino acids: CSVVSGGASEQFF. The CDR3 nucleotides read TGCAGCGTTGTAAGCGGGGGGGCTTCGGAGCAGTTCTTC.

The genes are TRBV6-5 and TRBJ1-6; TRBD1 agrees at 7 bases. CDR1 is MNHEY, CDR2 SVGAGI, per germline. The CDR3 has 13 residues. Losses at the gene ends were 5 bases for V and 14 bases for J; bases not matched to a gene: 9. In DNA form, the CDR3 reads TGTGCCAGCAGTGACAACAGGGGTCGGGCCCTCCACTTT. Encoded protein: CASSDNRGRALHF.

This rearrangement joins TRBV5-1 to TRBJ1-5; tentative D call: TRBD1 (6 bases). V was trimmed by 1 base and J by 4 bases, leaving 9 bases between them. CDR3 size: 14 residues. Germline CDR1 is SGHRS and CDR2 is YFSETQ. DNA for the CDR3: TGCGCCAGCAGCTTGACAGGGCTAAATCAGCCCCAGCATTTT. Its protein is CASSLTGLNQPQHF.